This T cell receptor beta chain was profiled in a study of identical twins (dated by TCRdb to 2016 to 2017). For the study in its entirety: To test whether fetal clonotypes persist, this study deep-sequenced TCR alpha and beta repertoires from monozygotic twins, from unrelated adults of various ages, and from cord blood. To rule out contamination, replicate twin experiments were performed at different times with different library preparation protocols.

All donors were healthy Caucasians. The twin cohort consisted of three pairs of female monozygotic twins, all aged roughly 18 to 29 years. Positive isolation kits from Invitrogen were used to isolate the CD4+ and CD8+ T cell populations. Note on this clonotype: The antigen it binds to is not known. No base quality information exists; no much larger clone differs at one position.

The protocol used for the library was 5' RACE. Sequencing was performed on an Illumina HiSeq 2000. A universal primer binding site was introduced by template switching, and a unique molecular identifier was present in the final cDNA, enabling accurate counting of TCR cDNA molecules. Specific primers in the conserved constant-segment region were used to synthesize first-strand cDNA for TCR alpha and beta chains. To control for contamination, every cDNA library carried two barcodes: a SMART-Mk sample barcode plus Illumina barcodes. TruSeq adapter sequences, together with Illumina sample barcodes, were added in two successive PCR steps. The TCR alpha and beta cDNA libraries were sequenced on the Illumina HiSeq platform using custom primers. On the authors' methods: Raw reads were processed with MiGEC to extract unique molecular identifiers, and MiXCR was used to determine CDR3 positions. Recombination models were inferred per individual with the repgenHMM and IGoR tools using an EM algorithm. Shared clonotypes were analyzed with the tcR package in R, and sharing was normalized by the product of cloneset sizes. To study raw recombination without the effects of thymic and clonal selection, out-of-frame nonproductive sequences were analyzed. TCRdb reanalyzed the raw reads on its own, using fastp at Q25 for trimming and MiXCR for clone calling, and kept in-frame beta chains. Merged by CDR3 protein, the rows form single entries marked with the most common genes and DNA. Here the V and J calls rest on TCRdb's processing, not on the authors' analysis. Counted in this sample were around 490,000 distinct CDR3 sequences; approximately 20% of them appeared once. The ten largest account for 0.48% of the sample.

Broad study findings and their caveats: A weaker excess of twin sharing was found in beta out-of-frame sequences because the signal-to-noise ratio was lowered by fewer shared sequences. Because the same donors could not be followed over many years, the conclusions relied on cross-sectional statistical analysis. In monozygotic twins, recombination models systematically underestimated out-of-frame TCR alpha sharing, but the models matched the sharing seen between unrelated individuals. Fewer insertions were carried by abundant cord blood beta clonotypes; a weaker similar trend was observed in young adult naive repertoires, while no such trend was observed in memory repertoires. Compared with coincidental sharing between unrelated individuals, an excess of low generation-probability sequences was observed among out-of-frame TCR alpha sequences shared between twins. Zero-insertion analyses could be partly confounded by invariant T cells such as MAIT and iNKT, although diverse VJ usage argued against such confounding for most clonotypes.

V is reduced by 5 bases and J by 1 base, leaving a spacing of 8 bases between them. For CDR1 and CDR2, the germline V gene lists MRHNA and SNTAGT. The CDR3 measures 13 amino acids from cysteine to phenylalanine. Only the CDR3 DNA is retained, 39 bases long and in frame from the first base. This sample also appeared in a second study, on yellow fever vaccine responses in identical twins. The second paper further reports: According to the authors, in identical twins the way T cells responded to vaccination appeared partly convergent and partly personalized. In the study, vaccine-responding T cell clones were precisely tracked in identical twins.

The clonotype comes from a woman aged 18-30 years in good health. Sequencing used CD4+ T cells sorted from blood. Recombination connected TRBV6-4 to TRBJ2-5; no D segment can be confidently identified. Here the CDR3 is given as CASSMGPQETQYF. The DNA sequence is TGTGCCAGCAGTATGGGTCCCCAAGAGACCCAGTACTTC.